Here is one T cell receptor beta chain with its context. Its antigen is unknown. No much larger clone is present one base from it, and per-base qualities are unavailable. On a MiSeq, deep resolution sequencing aimed for a depth between 1 in 1 million and 1 in 200,000 T cells, with each clonotype covered 10x on average. The immunoSEQ hsTCRB Kit was used to generate the TCR beta libraries. Concerning the study's data processing: ImmunoSEQ Data Assistant and ImmunoSEQ Analyzer were used for data analysis, and V, D and J genes were assigned according to IMGT definitions. Clonality, with values ranging from 0 to 1, was calculated as one minus the normalized Shannon entropy of productive rearrangement frequencies. Public clonotype analysis was restricted to overrepresented clonotypes comprising at least 0.05% of each patient's repertoire. Some 14 age-matched healthy donor repertoires from immuneACCESS served as clonality controls. Drawn from immuneACCESS, this table holds only the in-frame rearrangements with V and J called that TCRdb kept. Clones are partly lost; checked studies trace under half to an unresolved V gene and leave the rest unexplained. D and trimming were read from the DNA, whereas the V and J calls and clone size are those reported in that table. The sample table contains under 200,000 clones; only one count was recorded for 84% of them. The ten largest clones add up to about 5% of the sample.

The data originate from a study of cytotoxic CD8 clonotypes in ibrutinib-treated CLL (dated by TCRdb to about 2021). General notes on the study: The cohort had 11 relapsed/refractory and around 16 treatment-naive patients; 17 were IGHV unmutated. Responses were partial in about 25 patients and complete in 2; after median 68 months follow-up, about 15 stayed in remission and around 12 progressed. The response samples were drawn at a median of approximately twelve months into treatment, with a range of about 6 to 36 months. Samples averaged roughly 280,000 productive templates and more than 85,000 productive rearrangements. Of the roughly 86 people in the trial, 25 to 30 had longitudinal samples available. Cryopreserved peripheral blood mononuclear cells were collected before treatment, at response, and at either disease progression or sustained remission. All remission and progressive disease samples were collected while patients were still receiving ibrutinib. The research as a whole found: Clonality increased at ibrutinib response, stayed stable in sustained remission, and fell back toward baseline at progression. At baseline, clonality was higher than in age-matched healthy donors and showed a strong correlation with circulating CD8+ T-cell counts. Sampling times were not matched between patients in sustained remission and patients whose disease was progressing, and lymph node repertoires were not examined. Public clonotypes were rare and either shrank or stayed stable during treatment, and the rise in clonality at ibrutinib response reflected expansion of private clonotypes.

According to the study, the label for this sample's time point signals: around 25 months on ibrutinib. For TCR beta library preparation, roughly 2 micrograms of genomic DNA was extracted from cryopreserved PBMCs. Longitudinal blood samples from CLL patients on ibrutinib monotherapy underwent high-throughput TCR beta sequencing. Patients were enrolled in a phase 2 open-label single-center ibrutinib monotherapy trial. Via the germline V gene, CDR1 is MNHEY and CDR2 SVGAGI. Trimming accounts for 6 bases at V and 5 bases at J, while the number of junction bases matched to no gene is 9. Including the terminal cysteine and phenylalanine, the CDR3 comprises 14 residues. Just the 42-base CDR3 DNA is kept, in frame starting at base 1.

The chain joins TRBV6-5 to TRBJ2-5, with 7 junctional bases fitting TRBD2. Sequences were derived from PBMCs, sampled after 24 months of ibrutinib treatment. The source of this sequence is a human donor with chronic lymphocytic leukemia. The CDR3 reads as follows: CASSRGGVRETQYF. The bases are TGTGCCAGCAGCCGGGGAGGGGTTCGTGAGACCCAGTACTTC.